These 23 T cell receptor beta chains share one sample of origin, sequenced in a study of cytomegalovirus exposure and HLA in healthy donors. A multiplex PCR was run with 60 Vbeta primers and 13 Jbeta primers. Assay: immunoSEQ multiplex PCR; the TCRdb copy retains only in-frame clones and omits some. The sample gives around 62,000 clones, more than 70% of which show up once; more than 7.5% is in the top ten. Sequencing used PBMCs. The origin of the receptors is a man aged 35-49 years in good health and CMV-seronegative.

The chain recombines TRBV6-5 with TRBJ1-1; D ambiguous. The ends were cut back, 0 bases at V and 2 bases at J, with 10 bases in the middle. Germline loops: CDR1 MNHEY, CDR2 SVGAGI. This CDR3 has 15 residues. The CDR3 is CASSYSGSGNTEAFF. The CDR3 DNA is TGTGCCAGCAGTTACTCGGGCTCGGGAAACACTGAAGCTTTCTTT.

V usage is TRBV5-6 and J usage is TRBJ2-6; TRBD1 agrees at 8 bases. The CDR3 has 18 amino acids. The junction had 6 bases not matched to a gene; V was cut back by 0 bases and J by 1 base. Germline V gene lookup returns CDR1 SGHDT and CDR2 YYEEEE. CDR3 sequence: CASSLVGRGPSGANVLTF. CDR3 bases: TGTGCCAGCAGCTTGGTCGGCAGGGGGCCGTCTGGGGCCAACGTCCTGACTTTC. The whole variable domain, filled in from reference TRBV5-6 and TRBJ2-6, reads DAGVTQSPTHLIKTRGQQVTLRCSPKSGHDTVSWYQQALGQGPQFIFQYYEEEERQRGNFPDRFSGHQFPNYSSELNVNALLLGDSALYLCASSLVGRGPSGANVLTFGAGSRLTVL.

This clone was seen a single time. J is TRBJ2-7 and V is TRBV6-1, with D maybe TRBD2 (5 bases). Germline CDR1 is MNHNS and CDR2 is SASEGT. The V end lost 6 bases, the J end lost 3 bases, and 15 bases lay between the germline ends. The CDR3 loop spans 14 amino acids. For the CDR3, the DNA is TGTGCCAGCAGCCTACGGACTGCTCTCTACGAGCAGTACTTC. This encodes CASSLRTALYEQYF.

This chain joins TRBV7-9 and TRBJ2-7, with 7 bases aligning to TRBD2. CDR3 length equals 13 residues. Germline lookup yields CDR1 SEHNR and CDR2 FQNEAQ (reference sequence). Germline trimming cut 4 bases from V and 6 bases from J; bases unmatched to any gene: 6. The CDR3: CASSSPPGGEQYF. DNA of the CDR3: TGTGCCAGCAGCTCCCCCCCGGGGGGCGAGCAGTACTTC.

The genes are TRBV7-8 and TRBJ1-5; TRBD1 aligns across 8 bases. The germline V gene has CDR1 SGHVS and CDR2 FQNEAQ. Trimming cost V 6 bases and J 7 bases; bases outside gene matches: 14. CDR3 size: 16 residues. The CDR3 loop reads CASSQPGQGERQPQHF. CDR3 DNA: TGTGCCAGCAGTCAACCCGGACAGGGCGAAAGGCAGCCCCAGCATTTT. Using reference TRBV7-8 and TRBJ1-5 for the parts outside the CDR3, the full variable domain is GAGVSQSPRYKVAKRGQDVALRCDPISGHVSLFWYQQALGQGPEFLTYFQNEAQLDKSGLPSDRFFAERPEGSVSTLKIQRTQQEDSAVYLCASSQPGQGERQPQHFGDGTRLSIL.

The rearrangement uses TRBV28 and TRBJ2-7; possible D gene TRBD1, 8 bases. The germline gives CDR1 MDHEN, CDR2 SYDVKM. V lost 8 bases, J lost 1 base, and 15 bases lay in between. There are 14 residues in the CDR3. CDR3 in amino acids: CASWGGTGSYEQYF. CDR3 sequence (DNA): TGTGCCAGCTGGGGGGGGACAGGTTCCTACGAGCAGTACTTC.

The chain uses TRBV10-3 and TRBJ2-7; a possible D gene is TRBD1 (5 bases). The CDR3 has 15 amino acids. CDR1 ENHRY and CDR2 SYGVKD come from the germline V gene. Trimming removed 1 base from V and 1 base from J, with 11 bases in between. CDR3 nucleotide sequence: TGTGCCATCAGTGAGTACGAAAAGGGGTCCTACGAGCAGTACTTC. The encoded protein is CAISEYEKGSYEQYF.

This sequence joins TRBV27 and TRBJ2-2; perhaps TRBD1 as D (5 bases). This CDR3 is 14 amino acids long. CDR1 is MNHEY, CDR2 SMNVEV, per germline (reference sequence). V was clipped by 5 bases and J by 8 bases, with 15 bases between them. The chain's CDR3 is CASSRPQGLGELFF. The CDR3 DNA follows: TGTGCCAGCAGTCGCCCCCAGGGCCTTGGGGAGCTGTTTTTT.

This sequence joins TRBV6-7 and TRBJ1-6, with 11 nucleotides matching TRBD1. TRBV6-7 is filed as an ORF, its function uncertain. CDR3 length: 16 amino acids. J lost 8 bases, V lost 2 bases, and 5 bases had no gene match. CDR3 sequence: CASSYPGQGEHSPLHF. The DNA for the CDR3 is TGTGCCAGCAGTTACCCGGGACAGGGGGAACATTCACCCCTCCACTTT.

Written as DNA, the CDR3 is TGTGCCACCAGCAGTAAAATACTAGCGGGATCCTACAATGAGCAGTTCTTC. Residues: CATSSKILAGSYNEQFF. The chain uses TRBV15 and TRBJ2-1, with TRBD2 matching over 10 bases. The CDR3 length is 17 residues. V was clipped by 3 bases and J by 1 base; unmatched bases: 6. The germline CDR1 and CDR2 sequences are LNHNV and YYDKDF (reference sequence).

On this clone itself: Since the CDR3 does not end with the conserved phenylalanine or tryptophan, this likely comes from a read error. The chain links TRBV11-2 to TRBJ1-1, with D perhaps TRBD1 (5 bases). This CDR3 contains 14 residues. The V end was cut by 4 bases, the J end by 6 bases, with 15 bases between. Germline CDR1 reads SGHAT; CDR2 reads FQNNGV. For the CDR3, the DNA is TGTGCCAGCAGCTCCCCTTCGGGGGTAGCTGAAGCTTTCCTT. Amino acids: CASSSPSGVAEAFL.

This CDR3 reads CASSPDSYEQYF. In DNA, the CDR3 is TGTGCCAGCAGCCCGGACTCGTACGAGCAGTACTTC. The J gene is TRBJ2-7, the V gene TRBV11-2; tentative D call: TRBD2 (5 bases). This CDR3 has 12 amino acids. Germline V gene lookup returns CDR1 SGHAT and CDR2 FQNNGV. Deletions cut 5 bases from V and 4 bases from J, with 9 bases between.

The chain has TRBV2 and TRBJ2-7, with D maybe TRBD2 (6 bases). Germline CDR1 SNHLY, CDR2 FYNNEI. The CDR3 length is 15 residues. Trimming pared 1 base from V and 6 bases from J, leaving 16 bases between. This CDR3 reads CASSEGGAGGFEQYF. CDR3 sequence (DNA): TGTGCCAGCAGTGAAGGAGGGGCCGGAGGGTTCGAGCAGTACTTC.

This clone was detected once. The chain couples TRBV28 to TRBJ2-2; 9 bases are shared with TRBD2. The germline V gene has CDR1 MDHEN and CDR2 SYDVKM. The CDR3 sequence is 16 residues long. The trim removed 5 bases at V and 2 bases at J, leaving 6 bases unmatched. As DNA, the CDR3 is TGTGCCAGCAGTCCAGGGACTAGCCCCAACACCGGGGAGCTGTTTTTT. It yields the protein CASSPGTSPNTGELFF.

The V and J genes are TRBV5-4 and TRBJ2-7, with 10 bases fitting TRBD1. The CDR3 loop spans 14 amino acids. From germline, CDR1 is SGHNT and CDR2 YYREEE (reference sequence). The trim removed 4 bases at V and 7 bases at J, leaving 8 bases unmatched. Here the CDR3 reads CASSVDRGMREQYF. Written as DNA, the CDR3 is TGTGCCAGCAGCGTGGACAGGGGGATGAGGGAGCAGTACTTC.

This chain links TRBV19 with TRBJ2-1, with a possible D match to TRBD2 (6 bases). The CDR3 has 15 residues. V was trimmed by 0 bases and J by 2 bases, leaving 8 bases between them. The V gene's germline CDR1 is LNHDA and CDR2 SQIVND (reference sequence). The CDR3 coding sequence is TGTGCCAGTAGTATAGATGGGGGGACCTACAATGAGCAGTTCTTC. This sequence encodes CASSIDGGTYNEQFF. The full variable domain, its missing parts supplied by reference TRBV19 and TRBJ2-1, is DGGITQSPKYLFRKEGQNVTLSCEQNLNHDAMYWYRQDPGQGLRLIYYSQIVNDFQKGDIAEGYSVSREKKESFPLTVTSAQKNPTAFYLCASSIDGGTYNEQFFGPGTRLTVL.

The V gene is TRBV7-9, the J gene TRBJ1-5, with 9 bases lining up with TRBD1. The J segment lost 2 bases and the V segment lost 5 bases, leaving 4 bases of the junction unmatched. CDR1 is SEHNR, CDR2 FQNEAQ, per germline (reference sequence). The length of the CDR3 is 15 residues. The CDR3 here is CASSPDRGGNQPQHF. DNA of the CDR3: TGTGCCAGCAGCCCCGACAGGGGGGGCAATCAGCCCCAGCATTTT.

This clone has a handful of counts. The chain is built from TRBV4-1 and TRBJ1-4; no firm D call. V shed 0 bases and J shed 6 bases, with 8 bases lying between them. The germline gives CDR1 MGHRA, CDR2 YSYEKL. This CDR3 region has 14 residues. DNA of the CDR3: TGCGCCAGCAGCCAAGATAAAGCCTATGAAAAACTGTTTTTT. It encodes CASSQDKAYEKLFF.

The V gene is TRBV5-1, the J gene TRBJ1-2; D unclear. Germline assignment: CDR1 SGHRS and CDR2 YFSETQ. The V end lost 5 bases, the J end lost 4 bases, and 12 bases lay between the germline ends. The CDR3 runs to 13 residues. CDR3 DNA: TGCGCCAGCAGTCCGGACTCAATCTATGGCTACACCTTC. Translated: CASSPDSIYGYTF. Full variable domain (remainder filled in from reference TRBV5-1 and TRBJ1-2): KAGVTQTPRYLIKTRGQQVTLSCSPISGHRSVSWYQQTPGQGLQFLFEYFSETQRNKGNFPGRFSGRQFSNSRSEMNVSTLELGDSALYLCASSPDSIYGYTFGSGTRLTVV.

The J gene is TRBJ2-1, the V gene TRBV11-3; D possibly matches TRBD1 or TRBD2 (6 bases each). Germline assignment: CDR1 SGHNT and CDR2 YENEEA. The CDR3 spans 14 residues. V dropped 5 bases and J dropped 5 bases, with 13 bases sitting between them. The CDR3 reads CASSLGGLNNEQFF. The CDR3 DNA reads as TGTGCCAGCAGCCTAGGGGGGCTTAACAATGAGCAGTTCTTC.

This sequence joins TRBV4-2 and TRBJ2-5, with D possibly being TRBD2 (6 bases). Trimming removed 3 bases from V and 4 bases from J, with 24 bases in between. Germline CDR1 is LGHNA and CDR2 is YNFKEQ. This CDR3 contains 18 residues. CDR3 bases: TGTGCCAGCAGCCATGGATCTCCGGGCGGGGCCGCACCAGAGACCCAGTACTTC. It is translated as CASSHGSPGGAAPETQYF.

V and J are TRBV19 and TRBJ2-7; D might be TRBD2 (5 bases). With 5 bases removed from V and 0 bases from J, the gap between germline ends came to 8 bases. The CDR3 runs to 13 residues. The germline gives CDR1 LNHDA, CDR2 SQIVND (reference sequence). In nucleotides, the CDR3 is TGTGCCAGTAGTGCGGGTAGCTCCTACGAGCAGTACTTC. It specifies CASSAGSSYEQYF.

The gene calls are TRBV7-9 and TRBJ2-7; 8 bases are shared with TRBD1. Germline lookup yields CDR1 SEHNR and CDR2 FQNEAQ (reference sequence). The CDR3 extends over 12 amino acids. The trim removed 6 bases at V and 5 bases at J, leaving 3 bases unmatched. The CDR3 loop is CASRRQGNEQYF. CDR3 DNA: TGTGCCAGCAGGAGACAGGGGAACGAGCAGTACTTC.